The text below deals with one T cell receptor beta chain. The antigen is undetermined. The CDR3 is made up of 13 amino acids. V gave up 6 bases and J gave up 4 bases, with 12 bases separating them. Germline assignment: CDR1 SNHLY and CDR2 FYNNEI. This specimen belongs to a study of PD-L1 blockade in urothelial cancer. For the study at large: Twenty-five of the 29 patients were men with bladder-origin urothelial cancer. Patients had received 0 to 3 prior chemotherapy regimens. Study observations and caveats: Better survival was predicted by below-median pretreatment blood TCR clonality.

Time point denoted: pretreatment peripheral blood. Generated by immunoSEQ multiplex PCR, the TCRdb table keeps only in-frame clones and is missing some. The sample holds over 75,000 clones; around 85% are singletons and the top ten take roughly an eighth. The starting material was PBMCs, obtained around atezolizumab (anti-PD-L1) treatment. The rearrangement uses TRBV2 and TRBJ1-1; D is perhaps TRBD1 (5 bases). The sequence derives from a man in his fifties or sixties with urothelial cancer. The CDR3 DNA reads TGTGCCAGCAGGACAGAGCTACTCACTGAAGCTTTCTTT. Its translation is CASRTELLTEAFF.